Listed below are T cell receptor beta chains from one sample, sequenced in a study of CD4 T cells in relation to SARS-CoV-2 and coronaviruses. TCRdb's copy holds only in-frame clones and misses some; the assay was immunoSEQ multiplex PCR. Counted here are about 39,000 clones, approximately 80% occurring once; the ten biggest clones make up roughly 21%. These receptors are not linked to any known antigen. Sequenced sample: memory CD4+ T cells from PBMCs, cultured in vitro. These receptors all stem from an adult with COVID-19. The CDR3 runs from the conserved cysteine through the conserved F or W. The D gene is left open where the match is weak. A clone size is listed for some rows: how often the clone was seen (once, few, many), or a class if it is expanded.

CDR3 DNA | CDR3 protein | J gene | D gene | V gene | clone size
TGTGCCAGCAGTGATGAGGGGGCCCAGCAGTTCTTC | CASSDEGAQQFF | TRBJ2-1 | TRBD1 | TRBV2 | NA
TGTGCCAGCAGCCCGGGACTAGACACCGGGGAGCTGTTTTTT | CASSPGLDTGELFF | TRBJ2-2 | TRBD2 | TRBV7-3 | NA
TGTGCCAGTAGTCCCGTCTCGAGCACAGATACGCAGTATTTT | CASSPVSSTDTQYF | TRBJ2-3 | NA | TRBV19 | few
TGCGCCAGCAGCCCATACCCGAGCGGGAGGGCGAACTACGAGCAGTACTTC | CASSPYPSGRANYEQYF | TRBJ2-7 | TRBD2 | TRBV5-1 | NA
TGTGCCAGTAGTCGGACAGGGCGCACCGGGGAGCTGTTTTTT | CASSRTGRTGELFF | TRBJ2-2 | TRBD1 | TRBV19 | NA
TGTGCCAGCAGCCATAGGGGACAGGGTCGCTACGAGCAGTACTTC | CASSHRGQGRYEQYF | TRBJ2-7 | TRBD1 | TRBV13 | NA
TGTGCCAGCAGTGACATAGCGGGAGTAAGCAATGAGCAGTTCTTC | CASSDIAGVSNEQFF | TRBJ2-1 | TRBD2 | TRBV28 | few
TGTGCCAGCAGCTTGCGTCTTTCCGAAAACAATGAGCAGTTCTTC | CASSLRLSENNEQFF | TRBJ2-1 | NA | TRBV5-4 | NA
TGCAGCGTTGATGTCGGGACGGGCTATGGCTACACCTTC | CSVDVGTGYGYTF | TRBJ1-2 | NA | TRBV29-1 | NA
TGTGCCAGCACCACGGGACCAACCCAAGAGACCCAGTACTTC | CASTTGPTQETQYF | TRBJ2-5 | NA | TRBV9 | NA
TGTGCCAGCTCACCAACCAGGGGCGGCCGGCCTGAAGCTTTCTTT | CASSPTRGGRPEAFF | TRBJ1-1 | NA | TRBV18 | few
TGTGCCAGCAGCTTTCGAAGCGGGAGTGGCACAGATACGCAGTATTTT | CASSFRSGSGTDTQYF | TRBJ2-3 | TRBD2 | TRBV11-2 | once
TGTGCCAGCAGCGCCGACGGGACATCCTCCTACGAGCAGTACTTC | CASSADGTSSYEQYF | TRBJ2-7 | NA | TRBV9 | NA
TGTGCCAGCAGCTTGGACAGGGGTGGCAATCAGCCCCAGCATTTT | CASSLDRGGNQPQHF | TRBJ1-5 | TRBD1 | TRBV7-2 | NA
TGTGCCAGCAGCCAAGAAGCCAGCGGCTCCTACAATGAGCAGTTCTTC | CASSQEASGSYNEQFF | TRBJ2-1 | NA | TRBV4-2 | few
TGCAGCGTAGCGACAGGGGCCTATTATGGCTACACCTTC | CSVATGAYYGYTF | TRBJ1-2 | TRBD1 | TRBV29-1 | NA
TGTGCCAGCAGCTTGGTAGGAGGTGGGGCCAACGTCCTGACTTTC | CASSLVGGGANVLTF | TRBJ2-6 | NA | TRBV5-6 | NA
TGTGCCAGCTCAACTAGCGGGGTATACAATGAGCAGTTCTTC | CASSTSGVYNEQFF | TRBJ2-1 | TRBD2 | TRBV18 | few
TGTGCCAGCAGCGACCTGATCGGGGACGAGCAGTACTTC | CASSDLIGDEQYF | TRBJ2-7 | NA | TRBV7-9 | NA
TGTGCCAGCAGTTTATCGTTCGGGCGTGGATTTGGGGAGACCCAGTACTTC | CASSLSFGRGFGETQYF | TRBJ2-5 | NA | TRBV28 | NA
TGTGCCAGCAGCCAAGGGACAGCTAACTATGGCTACACCTTC | CASSQGTANYGYTF | TRBJ1-2 | NA | TRBV3-1/TRBV3-2 | NA
TGCGCCAGCAGCCAAGCCGGGTTAACTGAAGCTTTCTTT | CASSQAGLTEAFF | TRBJ1-1 | NA | TRBV4-1 | NA
TGTGCCAGCAGCCCCCGGGGGGTCTCCTACAATGAGCAGTTCTTC | CASSPRGVSYNEQFF | TRBJ2-1 | TRBD2 | TRBV7-2 | NA
TGTGCCAGCAGCTTTGGGGTGGGCACCGGGGAGCTGTTTTTT | CASSFGVGTGELFF | TRBJ2-2 | NA | TRBV7-2 | NA
TGTGCCAGCAGTTACTTACCCGGGACAGGGGGCTCTGGGGCCAACGTCCTGACTTTC | CASSYLPGTGGSGANVLTF | TRBJ2-6 | TRBD1 | TRBV6-7 | NA
TGCGCCAGCAGCCACGGACGGAACTCTGGAAACACCATATATTTT | CASSHGRNSGNTIYF | TRBJ1-3 | NA | TRBV23-1 | NA
TGCAGTGCTAGTGTGGCTAACTATGGCTACACCTTC | CSASVANYGYTF | TRBJ1-2 | NA | TRBV20-1 | NA
TGTGCCAGTAGTATAGATCGGCAGGCAACGCAGTATTTT | CASSIDRQATQYF | TRBJ2-3 | NA | TRBV19 | NA
TGTGCCAGTAGTGACACTAGCGGGAGACGGGATGAGCAGTTCTTC | CASSDTSGRRDEQFF | TRBJ2-1 | TRBD2 | TRBV19 | NA
TGTGCCAGCAGCTCCGGACCCGATAGGACTGTAAACATTCAGTACTTC | CASSSGPDRTVNIQYF | TRBJ2-4 | NA | TRBV7-8 | NA
TGTGCCAGCAGTTTATGGGGGAGCAACACAGATACGCAGTATTTT | CASSLWGSNTDTQYF | TRBJ2-3 | NA | TRBV28 | NA
TGTGCCAGTAGTATAAGTGATCTGGCTAGCGGGAGAAATGAGCAGTTCTTC | CASSISDLASGRNEQFF | TRBJ2-1 | TRBD2 | TRBV19 | NA
TGCGCCAGCAGCTTTAGGGGTTTTGGACGACCTGGAAACACCATATATTTT | CASSFRGFGRPGNTIYF | TRBJ1-3 | NA | TRBV5-1 | NA
TGTGCCAGCAGTTTCAGTACGGGAAGCACAGATACGCAGTATTTT | CASSFSTGSTDTQYF | TRBJ2-3 | NA | TRBV28 | NA
TGTGCCAGCAGTGAAATCCAGCTAGCGGGCAATGAGCAGTTCTTC | CASSEIQLAGNEQFF | TRBJ2-1 | TRBD2 | TRBV6-1 | NA
TGTGCCAGCAGTTACTCGGGGCCATCTGGCTACACCTTC | CASSYSGPSGYTF | TRBJ1-2 | NA | TRBV6-6 | NA
TGTGCCAGCAGTTTGGGATCCCCGGGCGAGCAGTACTTC | CASSLGSPGEQYF | TRBJ2-7 | NA | TRBV28 | once
TGTGCCAGCAGCTTGGAAGGCGGAGGGTACGAGCAGTACTTC | CASSLEGGGYEQYF | TRBJ2-7 | NA | TRBV5-5 | NA
TGTGCCAGCAGCCCCGACAGGGATGAGCAGTTCTTC | CASSPDRDEQFF | TRBJ2-1 | TRBD1 | TRBV3-1/TRBV3-2 | NA
TGTGCCACCAGCAGAGATCTGAAGCAGTCCTACAATGAGCAGTTCTTC | CATSRDLKQSYNEQFF | TRBJ2-1 | NA | TRBV15 | once
TGTGCCAGCAGCCCCCGGGATACGCAGTATTTT | CASSPRDTQYF | TRBJ2-3 | NA | TRBV7-2 | NA
TGTGCCAGTAGTTCCCCAGCAGCGTACCACGAGCAGTACTTC | CASSSPAAYHEQYF | TRBJ2-7 | NA | TRBV19 | once
TGTGCCAGCAGCTTTGGACAGAGCAATCAGCCCCAGCATTTT | CASSFGQSNQPQHF | TRBJ1-5 | NA | TRBV7-2 | NA
TGTGCTAGCAGCCCCGGGGTCAATTCACCCCTCCACTTT | CASSPGVNSPLHF | TRBJ1-6 | NA | TRBV7-7 | NA
TGTGCCAGCAGCCCAGCCTGGGGGCCTGGGGCCAAAAACATTCAGTACTTC | CASSPAWGPGAKNIQYF | TRBJ2-4 | NA | TRBV13 | NA
TGTGCCAGCAGCGTCGACAGGGGGACCTACAATGAGCAGTTCTTC | CASSVDRGTYNEQFF | TRBJ2-1 | TRBD1 | TRBV7-6 | NA
TGTGCCAGCAGTGAAGCGCTAGGGGGACAGGGAGGAGAAAAACTGTTTTTT | CASSEALGGQGGEKLFF | TRBJ1-4 | TRBD1 | TRBV6-1 | NA
TGTGCCAGCAGAGCCATTGGCCCCTACGAGCAGTACTTC | CASRAIGPYEQYF | TRBJ2-7 | NA | TRBV6-5 | NA
TGCGCCAGCAGCTTGTCTATGGCAGGGGTTGGCTACACCTTC | CASSLSMAGVGYTF | TRBJ1-2 | NA | TRBV5-1 | NA
TGCGCCAGCAGGCAGGGAGAGACCCAGTACTTC | CASRQGETQYF | TRBJ2-5 | NA | TRBV5-1 | NA
TGTGCCAGCATAAGCCGGGTCAATCAGCCCCAGCATTTT | CASISRVNQPQHF | TRBJ1-5 | NA | TRBV6-6 | NA
TGCAGTGCTAGTGAGGGAGAGGCCGGGGAGCTGTTTTTT | CSASEGEAGELFF | TRBJ2-2 | NA | TRBV20-1 | few
TGTGCCAGCAGCCAAGATCCAGCGGGAGGGATAGCCAAAAACATTCAGTACTTC | CASSQDPAGGIAKNIQYF | TRBJ2-4 | TRBD2 | TRBV4-2 | few